Listed below are T cell receptor beta chains from one sample, sequenced in a study of technical replicates of blood from several donors. Sequencing used immunoSEQ multiplex PCR; TCRdb keeps in-frame clones, though not all of them. In the table there are around 80,000 clones, 95% to 98% of which are singletons. The sequencing input was T cells isolated from PBMCs. Source of these receptors: a human donor in good health. Both conserved end residues are part of each CDR3. D genes are given only for firm matches. Clone size, where shown, is once, few, many, or a class for clones that have expanded.

TRBV29-1,.,TRBD2,TRBJ2-1,CSVELSGLAGYNEQFF,TGCAGCGTTGAATTGTCGGGACTAGCGGGGTACAATGAGCAGTTCTTC
TRBV4-1,.,TRBD2,TRBJ2-1,CASSQEKAASGMFHNEQFF,TGCGCCAGCAGCCAAGAAAAGGCGGCTAGCGGGATGTTCCATAATGAGCAGTTCTTC
TRBV7-3,.,TRBD2,TRBJ2-2,CASSLIAGGVTGELFF,TGTGCCAGCAGCTTAATTGCGGGGGGGGTAACCGGGGAGCTGTTTTTT
TRBV7-9,.,.,TRBJ2-4,CASSLVENIQYF,TGTGCCAGCAGCTTAGTAGAGAACATTCAGTACTTC
TRBV6-1,.,TRBD2,TRBJ2-2,CASSEYLLAENTGELFF,TGTGCCAGCAGTGAGTATCTACTAGCGGAGAACACCGGGGAGCTGTTTTTT
TRBV6-1,.,.,TRBJ1-2,CASSATGPGSTF,TGTGCCAGCAGCGCGACAGGACCAGGGAGCACCTTC
TRBV11-2,.,.,TRBJ2-7,CASSLGFQGNSYEQYF,TGTGCCAGCAGCTTAGGCTTTCAGGGGAACTCCTACGAGCAGTACTTC
TRBV30,.,.,TRBJ1-1,CAWSVLGGIGAFF,TGTGCCTGGAGTGTACTCGGGGGAATTGGTGCTTTCTTT
TRBV6-5,.,.,TRBJ1-4,CASSYSGAGGEKLFF,TGTGCCAGCAGTTACTCCGGGGCGGGGGGTGAAAAACTGTTTTTT
TRBV27,.,TRBD2,TRBJ2-7,CASSSPHPLAGEYEQYF,TGTGCCAGCAGTTCCCCCCACCCACTAGCGGGAGAATACGAGCAGTACTTC
TRBV11-2,.,.,TRBJ1-1,CASSPFLDSWNTEAFF,TGTGCCAGCAGCCCTTTCTTGGACTCTTGGAACACTGAAGCTTTCTTT
TRBV5-1,.,.,TRBJ2-5,CASSLSPRRQETQYF,TGCGCCAGCAGCCTGTCTCCACGGCGGCAAGAGACCCAGTACTTC
TRBV25-1,.,.,TRBJ2-7,CASSAGHFLDYEQYF,TGTGCCAGCAGTGCCGGACATTTTCTGGACTACGAGCAGTACTTC
TRBV28,once,.,TRBJ1-1,CASRHVTMNTEAFF,TGTGCCAGCCGACACGTTACCATGAACACTGAAGCTTTCTTT
TRBV6-5,.,TRBD2,TRBJ2-1,CASSTSDSYNEQFF,TGTGCCAGCAGTACTAGCGACTCCTACAATGAGCAGTTCTTC
TRBV7-2,.,.,TRBJ1-1,CASSLGQPAQAFF,TGTGCCAGCAGCCTCGGACAGCCGGCGCAAGCTTTCTTT
TRBV2,.,TRBD2,TRBJ2-3,CASSQLAASTDTQYF,TGTGCCAGCAGCCAACTAGCGGCAAGCACAGATACGCAGTATTTT
TRBV27,.,TRBD1,TRBJ1-2,CASKAQGLSGYTF,TGTGCCAGCAAAGCACAGGGGCTATCTGGCTACACCTTC
TRBV5-1,.,.,TRBJ2-5,CASSPQGRETQYF,TGCGCCAGCAGCCCCCAGGGCCGCGAGACCCAGTACTTC
TRBV7-9,.,.,TRBJ1-6,CASSLVGGLYSPLHF,TGTGCCAGCAGCTTAGTGGGAGGCCTGTATTCACCCCTCCACTTT
TRBV7-8,.,.,TRBJ2-3,CASSLAGDDTQYF,TGTGCCAGCAGCTTAGCGGGAGACGATACGCAGTATTTT
TRBV19,.,.,TRBJ2-2,CASSIGPTNTGELFF,TGTGCCAGTAGTATAGGTCCAACGAACACCGGGGAGCTGTTTTTT